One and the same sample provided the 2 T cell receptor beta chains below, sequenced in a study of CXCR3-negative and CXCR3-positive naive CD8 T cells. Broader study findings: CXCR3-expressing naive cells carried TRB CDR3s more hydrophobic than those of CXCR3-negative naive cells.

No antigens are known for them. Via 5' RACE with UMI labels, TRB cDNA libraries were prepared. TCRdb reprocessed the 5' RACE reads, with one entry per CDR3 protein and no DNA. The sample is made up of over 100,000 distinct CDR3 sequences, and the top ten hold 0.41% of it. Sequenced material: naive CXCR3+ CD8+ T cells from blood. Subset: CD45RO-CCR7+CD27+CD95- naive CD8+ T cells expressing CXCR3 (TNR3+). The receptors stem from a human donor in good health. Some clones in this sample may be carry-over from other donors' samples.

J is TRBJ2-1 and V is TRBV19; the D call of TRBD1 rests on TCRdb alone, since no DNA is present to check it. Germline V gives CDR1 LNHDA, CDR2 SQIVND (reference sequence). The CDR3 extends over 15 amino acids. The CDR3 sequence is CASSPLSGWQYEQFF.

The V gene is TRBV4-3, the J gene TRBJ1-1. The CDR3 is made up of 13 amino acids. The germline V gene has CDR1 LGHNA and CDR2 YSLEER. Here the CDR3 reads CASSLPNMGEAFF.